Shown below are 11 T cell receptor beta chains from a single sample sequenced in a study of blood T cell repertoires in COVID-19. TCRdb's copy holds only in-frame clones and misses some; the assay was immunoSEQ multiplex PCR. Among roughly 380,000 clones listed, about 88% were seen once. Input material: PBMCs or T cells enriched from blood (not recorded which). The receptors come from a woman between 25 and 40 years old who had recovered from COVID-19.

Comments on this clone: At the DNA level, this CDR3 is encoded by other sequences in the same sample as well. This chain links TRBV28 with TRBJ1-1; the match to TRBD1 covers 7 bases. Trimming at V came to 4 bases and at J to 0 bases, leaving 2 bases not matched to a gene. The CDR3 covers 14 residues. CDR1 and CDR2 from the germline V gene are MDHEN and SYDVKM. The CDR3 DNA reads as TGTGCCAGCAGTTCAGACAGGGTGAACACTGAAGCTTTCTTT. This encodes CASSSDRVNTEAFF.

CDR3 coding DNA: TGCGCCAGCAGCTTGAAGGGGGACACAGGCTACGAGCAGTACTTC. Its translation is CASSLKGDTGYEQYF. The chain uses TRBV5-1 and TRBJ2-7; D is perhaps TRBD1 (6 bases). CDR1 is SGHRS and CDR2 is YFSETQ in the germline V gene. The CDR3 consists of 15 residues. V was pared by 1 base and J by 3 bases, with 14 bases between.

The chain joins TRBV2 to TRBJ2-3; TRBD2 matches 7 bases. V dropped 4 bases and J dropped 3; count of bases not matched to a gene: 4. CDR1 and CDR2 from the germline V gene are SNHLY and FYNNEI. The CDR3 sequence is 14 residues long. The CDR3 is CASSVTSVTDTQYF. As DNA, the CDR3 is TGTGCCAGCAGTGTCACTAGCGTGACAGATACGCAGTATTTT.

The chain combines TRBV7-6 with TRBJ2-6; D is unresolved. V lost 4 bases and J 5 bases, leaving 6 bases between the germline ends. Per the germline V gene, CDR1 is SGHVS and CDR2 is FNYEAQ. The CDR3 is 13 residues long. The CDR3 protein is CASSSQRANVLTF. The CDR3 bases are TGTGCCAGCAGCTCCCAAAGGGCCAACGTCCTGACTTTC.

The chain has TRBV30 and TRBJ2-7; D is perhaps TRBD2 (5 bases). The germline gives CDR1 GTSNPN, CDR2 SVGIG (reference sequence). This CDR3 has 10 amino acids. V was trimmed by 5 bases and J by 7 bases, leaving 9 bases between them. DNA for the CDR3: TGTGCCTGGGGACTTTATGAGCAGTACTTC. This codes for CAWGLYEQYF.

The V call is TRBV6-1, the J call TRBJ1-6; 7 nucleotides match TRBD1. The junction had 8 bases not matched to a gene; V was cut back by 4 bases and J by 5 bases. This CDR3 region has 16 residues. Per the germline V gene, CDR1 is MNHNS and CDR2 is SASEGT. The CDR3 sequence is CASSALSGTDNSPLHF. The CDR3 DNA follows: TGTGCCAGCAGTGCCCTCTCCGGGACAGATAATTCACCCCTCCACTTT.

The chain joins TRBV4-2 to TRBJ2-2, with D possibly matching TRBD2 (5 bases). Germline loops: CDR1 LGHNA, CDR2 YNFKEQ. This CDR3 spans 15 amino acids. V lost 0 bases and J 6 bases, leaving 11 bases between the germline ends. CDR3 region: CASSQDSASPGELFF. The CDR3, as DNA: TGTGCCAGCAGCCAAGATTCGGCTAGCCCCGGGGAGCTGTTTTTT.

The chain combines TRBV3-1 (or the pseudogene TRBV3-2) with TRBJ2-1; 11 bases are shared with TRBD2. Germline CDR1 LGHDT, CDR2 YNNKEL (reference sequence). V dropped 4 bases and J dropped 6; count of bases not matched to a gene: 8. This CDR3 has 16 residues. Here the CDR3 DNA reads TGTGCCAGCAGCCCGGTCCTAGCGGGGGGTCTCAATGAGCAGTTCTTC. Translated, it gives CASSPVLAGGLNEQFF.

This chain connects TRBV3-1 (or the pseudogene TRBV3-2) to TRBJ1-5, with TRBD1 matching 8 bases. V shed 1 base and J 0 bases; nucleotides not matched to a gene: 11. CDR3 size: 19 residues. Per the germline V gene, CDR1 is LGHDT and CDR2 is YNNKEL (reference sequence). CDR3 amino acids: CASSQGGRGPETSNQPQHF. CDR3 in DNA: TGTGCCAGCAGCCAAGGAGGCAGGGGGCCTGAAACTAGCAATCAGCCCCAGCATTTT.

CDR3 DNA sequence: TGTGCCAGCAGAACTTATCGGGGGGCCTCCTACGAGCAGTACTTC. Encoded protein: CASRTYRGASYEQYF. This chain joins TRBV27 and TRBJ2-7, with D maybe TRBD2 (7 bases). V lost 6 bases to trimming and J lost 0 bases, with 15 bases between them. CDR3 length equals 15 residues. The germline V gene encodes CDR1 MNHEY and CDR2 SMNVEV (reference sequence).

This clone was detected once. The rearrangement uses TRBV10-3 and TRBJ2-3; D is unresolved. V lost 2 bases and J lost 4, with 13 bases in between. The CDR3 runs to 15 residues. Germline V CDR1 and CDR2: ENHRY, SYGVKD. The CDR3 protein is CAISEARLDPDTQYF. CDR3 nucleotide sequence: TGTGCCATCAGTGAGGCTAGACTGGATCCAGATACGCAGTATTTT.